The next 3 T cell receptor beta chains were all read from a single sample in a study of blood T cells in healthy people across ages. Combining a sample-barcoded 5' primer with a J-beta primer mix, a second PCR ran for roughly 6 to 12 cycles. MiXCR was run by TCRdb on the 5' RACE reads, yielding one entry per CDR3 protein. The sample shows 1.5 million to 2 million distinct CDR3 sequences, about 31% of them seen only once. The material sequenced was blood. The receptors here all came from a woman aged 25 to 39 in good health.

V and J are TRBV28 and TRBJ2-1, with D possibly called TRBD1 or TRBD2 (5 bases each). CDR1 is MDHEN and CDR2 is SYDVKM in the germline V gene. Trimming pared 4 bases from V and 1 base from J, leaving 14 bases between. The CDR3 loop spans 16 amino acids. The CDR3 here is CASSSRGDRSYNEQFF. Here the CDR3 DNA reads TGTGCCAGCAGTTCCCGGGGCGACAGATCCTACAATGAGCAGTTCTTC.

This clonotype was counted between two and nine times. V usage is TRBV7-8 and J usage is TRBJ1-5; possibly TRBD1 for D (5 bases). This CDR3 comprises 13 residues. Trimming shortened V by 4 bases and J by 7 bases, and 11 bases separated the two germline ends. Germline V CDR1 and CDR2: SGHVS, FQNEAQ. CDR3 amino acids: CASSWTDSQPQHF. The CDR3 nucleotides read TGTGCCAGCAGCTGGACCGACAGCCAGCCCCAGCATTTT. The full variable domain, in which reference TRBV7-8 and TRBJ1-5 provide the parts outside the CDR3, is GAGVSQSPRYKVAKRGQDVALRCDPISGHVSLFWYQQALGQGPEFLTYFQNEAQLDKSGLPSDRFFAERPEGSVSTLKIQRTQQEDSAVYLCASSWTDSQPQHFGDGTRLSIL.

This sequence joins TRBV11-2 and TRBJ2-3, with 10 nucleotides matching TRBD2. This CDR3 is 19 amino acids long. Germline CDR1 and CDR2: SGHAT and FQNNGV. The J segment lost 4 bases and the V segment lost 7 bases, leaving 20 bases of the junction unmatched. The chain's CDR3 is CASTQFRLAGVRGPDTQYF. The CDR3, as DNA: TGTGCCAGCACCCAATTTCGTCTAGCGGGGGTACGGGGACCAGATACGCAGTATTTT.